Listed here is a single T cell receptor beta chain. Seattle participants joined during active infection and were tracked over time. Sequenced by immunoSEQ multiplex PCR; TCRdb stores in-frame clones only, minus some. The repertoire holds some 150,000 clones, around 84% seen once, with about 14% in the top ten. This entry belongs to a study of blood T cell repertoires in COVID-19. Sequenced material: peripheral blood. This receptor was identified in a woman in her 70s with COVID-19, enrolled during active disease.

The CDR3: CAWTSGQGNYGYTF. The CDR3 DNA is TGTGCCTGGACCTCCGGACAGGGAAACTATGGCTACACCTTC. The rearrangement joins TRBV30 to TRBJ1-2, with 8 bases aligning to TRBD1. The CDR3 contains 14 residues. The J segment lost 2 bases and the V segment lost 4 bases, leaving 6 bases of the junction unmatched. The germline V gene has CDR1 GTSNPN and CDR2 SVGIG (reference sequence).